The clone carrying this T cell receptor beta chain came up a few times. The antigen remains unidentified. These data are taken from a study of Tregs in tolerant kidney transplant recipients. CDR3 length: 13 amino acids. Between the trimmed V and J ends, which lost 3 bases and 4 bases, there was a span of 9 bases. The germline V gene encodes CDR1 GTSNPN and CDR2 SVGIG (reference sequence). Clones were read by immunoSEQ multiplex PCR, and TCRdb kept only the in-frame ones, dropping some. This sample has 15,000 to 20,000 clones; around 71% occur once, and the top ten carry 3% to 4%. Points from the study as a whole: The small number of patients limits these findings pending further validation.

Input material: Tregs from blood cultured with allogeneic cells. This chain uses TRBV30 with TRBJ1-4; D uncertain. The origin of this receptor is a human donor in good health. CDR3 nucleotide sequence: TGTGCCTGGAGCGTCGGATTTAATGAAAAACTGTTTTTT. Amino acid sequence: CAWSVGFNEKLFF.